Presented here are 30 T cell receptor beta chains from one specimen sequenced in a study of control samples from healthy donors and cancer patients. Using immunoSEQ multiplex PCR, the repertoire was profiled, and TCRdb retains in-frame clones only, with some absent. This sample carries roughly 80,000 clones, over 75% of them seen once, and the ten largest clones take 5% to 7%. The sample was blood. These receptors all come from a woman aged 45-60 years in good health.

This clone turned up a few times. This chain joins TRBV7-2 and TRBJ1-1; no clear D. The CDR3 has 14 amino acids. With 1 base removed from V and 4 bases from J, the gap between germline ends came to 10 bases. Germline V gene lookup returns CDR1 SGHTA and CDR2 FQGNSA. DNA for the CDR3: TGTGCCAGCAGCTTAGACGGCTCGGGCACTGAAGCTTTCTTT. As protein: CASSLDGSGTEAFF.

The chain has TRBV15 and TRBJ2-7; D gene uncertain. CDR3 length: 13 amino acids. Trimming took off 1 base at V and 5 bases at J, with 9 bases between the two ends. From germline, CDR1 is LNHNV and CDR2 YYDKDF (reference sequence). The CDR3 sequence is CATSRVSEDEQYF. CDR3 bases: TGTGCCACCAGCAGAGTTTCCGAGGACGAGCAGTACTTC.

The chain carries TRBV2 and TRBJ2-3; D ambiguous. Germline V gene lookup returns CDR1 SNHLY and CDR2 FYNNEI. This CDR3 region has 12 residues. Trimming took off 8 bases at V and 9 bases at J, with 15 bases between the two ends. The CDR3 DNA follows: TGTGCCAGCTCTCCCCTAGTCGGGACGCAGTATTTT. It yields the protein CASSPLVGTQYF.

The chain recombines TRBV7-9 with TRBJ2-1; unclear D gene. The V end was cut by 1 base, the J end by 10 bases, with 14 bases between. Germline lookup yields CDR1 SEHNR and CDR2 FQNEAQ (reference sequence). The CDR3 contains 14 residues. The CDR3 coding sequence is TGTGCCAGCAGCTTAGACAGAGTCACAAAAGAGCAGTTCTTC. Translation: CASSLDRVTKEQFF.

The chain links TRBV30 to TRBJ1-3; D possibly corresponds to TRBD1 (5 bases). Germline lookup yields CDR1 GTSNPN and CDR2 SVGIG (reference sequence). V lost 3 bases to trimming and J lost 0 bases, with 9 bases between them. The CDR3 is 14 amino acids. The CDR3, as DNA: TGTGCCTGGAGACGGGACTACTCTGGAAACACCATATATTTT. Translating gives CAWRRDYSGNTIYF.

CDR3 amino acids: CASSIIRGVTDEAFF. In DNA, the CDR3 is TGTGCCAGCAGCATTATCAGGGGGGTAACAGATGAAGCTTTCTTT. V is TRBV5-8 and J is TRBJ1-1, with TRBD1 identical over 7 bases. The CDR3 covers 15 residues. Germline CDR1 is SGHTS and CDR2 is YDEGEE. V trimming: 4 bases; J trimming: 7 bases; junction bases outside the gene matches: 13.

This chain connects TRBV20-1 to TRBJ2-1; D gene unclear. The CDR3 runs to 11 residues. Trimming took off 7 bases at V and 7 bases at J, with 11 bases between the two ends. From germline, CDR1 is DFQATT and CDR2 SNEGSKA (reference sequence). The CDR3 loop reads CSVSPGNEQFF. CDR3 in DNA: TGCAGTGTATCACCCGGTAATGAGCAGTTCTTC.

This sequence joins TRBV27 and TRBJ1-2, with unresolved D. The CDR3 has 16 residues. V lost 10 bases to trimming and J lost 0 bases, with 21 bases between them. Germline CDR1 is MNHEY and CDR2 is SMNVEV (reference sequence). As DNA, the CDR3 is TGTGCCAACCCAACTTCGAAGACCGAAGCTAACTATGGCTACACCTTC. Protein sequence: CANPTSKTEANYGYTF.

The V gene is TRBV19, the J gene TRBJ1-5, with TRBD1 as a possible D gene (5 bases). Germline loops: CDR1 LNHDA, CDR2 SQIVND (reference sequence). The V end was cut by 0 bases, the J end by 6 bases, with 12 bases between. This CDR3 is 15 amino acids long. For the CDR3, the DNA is TGTGCCAGTAGTATAGAGGGGCAGGGCAGTCAGCCCCAGCATTTT. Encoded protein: CASSIEGQGSQPQHF.

CDR3 nucleotides: TGTGCCAGCAGCTTAGAAGCGGGGGGTAGGGATACGCAGTATTTT. Protein sequence: CASSLEAGGRDTQYF. The chain has TRBV7-9 and TRBJ2-3, with TRBD2 identical over 9 bases. Germline CDR1 and CDR2: SEHNR and FQNEAQ (reference sequence). V shed 1 base and J 6 bases; nucleotides not matched to a gene: 5. The CDR3 totals 15 residues.

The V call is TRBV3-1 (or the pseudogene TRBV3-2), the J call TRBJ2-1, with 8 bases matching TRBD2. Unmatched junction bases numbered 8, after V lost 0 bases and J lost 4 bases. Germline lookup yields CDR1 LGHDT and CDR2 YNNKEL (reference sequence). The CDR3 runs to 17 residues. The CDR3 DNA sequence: TGTGCCAGCAGCCAAGAATTTCGGGGGGGCGTGTACAATGAGCAGTTCTTC. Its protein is CASSQEFRGGVYNEQFF.

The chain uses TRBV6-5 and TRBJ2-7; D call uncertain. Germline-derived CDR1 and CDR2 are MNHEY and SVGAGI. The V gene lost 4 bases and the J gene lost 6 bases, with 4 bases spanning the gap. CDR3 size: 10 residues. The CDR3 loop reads CASSLIEQYF. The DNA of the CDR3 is TGTGCCAGCAGTTTGATCGAGCAGTACTTC.

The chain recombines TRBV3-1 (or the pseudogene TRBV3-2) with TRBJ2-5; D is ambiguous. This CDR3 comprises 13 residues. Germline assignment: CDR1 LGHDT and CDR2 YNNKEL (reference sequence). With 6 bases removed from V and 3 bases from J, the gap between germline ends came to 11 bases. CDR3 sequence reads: CASSQPGEETQYF. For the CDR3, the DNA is TGTGCCAGCAGTCAGCCTGGGGAAGAGACCCAGTACTTC.

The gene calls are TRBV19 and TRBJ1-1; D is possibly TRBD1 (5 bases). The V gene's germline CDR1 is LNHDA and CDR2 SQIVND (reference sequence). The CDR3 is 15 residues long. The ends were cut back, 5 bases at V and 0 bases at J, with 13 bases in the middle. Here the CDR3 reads CASSPQVIMNTEAFF. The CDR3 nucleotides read TGTGCCAGTAGTCCACAGGTCATAATGAACACTGAAGCTTTCTTT.

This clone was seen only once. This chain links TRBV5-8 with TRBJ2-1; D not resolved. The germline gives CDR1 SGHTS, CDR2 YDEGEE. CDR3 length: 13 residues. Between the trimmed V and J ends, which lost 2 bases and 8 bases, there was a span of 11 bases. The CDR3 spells CASSLGIPYEQFF. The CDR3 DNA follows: TGTGCCAGCAGCTTAGGTATTCCCTATGAGCAGTTCTTC.

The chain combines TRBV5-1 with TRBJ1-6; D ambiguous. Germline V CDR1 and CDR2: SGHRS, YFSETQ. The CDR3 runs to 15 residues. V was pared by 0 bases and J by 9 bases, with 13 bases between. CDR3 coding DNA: TGCGCCAGCAGCTTGGACGGCCCAGCAATTTCACCCCTCCACTTT. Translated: CASSLDGPAISPLHF.

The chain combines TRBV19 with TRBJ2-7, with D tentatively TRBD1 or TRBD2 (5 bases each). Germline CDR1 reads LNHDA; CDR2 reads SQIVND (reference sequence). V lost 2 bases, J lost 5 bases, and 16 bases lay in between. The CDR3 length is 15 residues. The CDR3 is CASSILGGYWDEQYF. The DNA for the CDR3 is TGTGCCAGTAGTATACTTGGGGGTTATTGGGACGAGCAGTACTTC.

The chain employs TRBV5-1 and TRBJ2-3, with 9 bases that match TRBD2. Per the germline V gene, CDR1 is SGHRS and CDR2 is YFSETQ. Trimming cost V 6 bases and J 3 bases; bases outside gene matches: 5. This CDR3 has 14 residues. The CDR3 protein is CASTSGGFTDTQYF. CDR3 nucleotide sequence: TGCGCCAGCACAAGCGGGGGGTTTACAGATACGCAGTATTTT.

The CDR3 loop is CASSSTAGELFF. The CDR3 DNA reads TGTGCCAGCAGCTCCACCGCCGGGGAGCTGTTTTTT. J is TRBJ2-2 and V is TRBV11-2, with no clear D. In germline, CDR1 is SGHAT, CDR2 FQNNGV. The CDR3 has 12 residues. Deletions cut 4 bases from V and 6 bases from J, with 6 bases between.

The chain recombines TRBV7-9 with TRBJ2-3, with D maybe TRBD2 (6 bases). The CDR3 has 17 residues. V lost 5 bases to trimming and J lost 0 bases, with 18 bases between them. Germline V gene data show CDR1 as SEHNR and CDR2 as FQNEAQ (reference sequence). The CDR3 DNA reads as TGTGCCAGCAGCACCGGCTCGGGGGTCAGAAGCACAGATACGCAGTATTTT. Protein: CASSTGSGVRSTDTQYF.

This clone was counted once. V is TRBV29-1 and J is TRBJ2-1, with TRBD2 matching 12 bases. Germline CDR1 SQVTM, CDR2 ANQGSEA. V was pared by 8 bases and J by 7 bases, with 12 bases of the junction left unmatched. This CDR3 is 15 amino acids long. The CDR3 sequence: CSTPGLAGGWNEQFF. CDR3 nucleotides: TGCAGCACTCCGGGGCTAGCGGGGGGGTGGAATGAGCAGTTCTTC.

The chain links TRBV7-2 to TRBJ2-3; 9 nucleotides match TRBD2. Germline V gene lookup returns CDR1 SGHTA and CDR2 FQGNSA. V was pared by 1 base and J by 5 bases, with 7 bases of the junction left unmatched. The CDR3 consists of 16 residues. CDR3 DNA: TGTGCCAGCAGCTTAGACAAGCGGGGGGCTGGAGATACGCAGTATTTT. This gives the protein CASSLDKRGAGDTQYF.

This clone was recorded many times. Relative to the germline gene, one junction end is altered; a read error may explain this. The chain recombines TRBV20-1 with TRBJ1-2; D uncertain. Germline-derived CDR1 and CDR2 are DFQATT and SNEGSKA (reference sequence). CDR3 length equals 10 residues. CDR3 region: CSAPDVGAVF. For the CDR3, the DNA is TGCAGTGCTCCCGACGTTGGCGCCGTATTC.

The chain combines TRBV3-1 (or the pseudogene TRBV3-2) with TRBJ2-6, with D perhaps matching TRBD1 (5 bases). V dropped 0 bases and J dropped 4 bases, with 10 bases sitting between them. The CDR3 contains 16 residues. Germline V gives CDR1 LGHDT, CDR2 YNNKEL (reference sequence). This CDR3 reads CASSQEGAPGANVLTF. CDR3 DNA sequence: TGTGCCAGCAGCCAAGAAGGGGCGCCGGGGGCCAACGTCCTGACTTTC.

The CDR3 coding sequence is TGCGCCAGCAGCTTGGGGGACAGGGGGGCTCCCGAGCAGTACTTC. Protein product: CASSLGDRGAPEQYF. This chain joins TRBV5-1 and TRBJ2-7; 11 nucleotides line up with TRBD1. Losses at the gene ends were 0 bases for V and 6 bases for J; bases not matched to a gene: 5. The CDR3 spans 15 residues. Germline V gene lookup returns CDR1 SGHRS and CDR2 YFSETQ.

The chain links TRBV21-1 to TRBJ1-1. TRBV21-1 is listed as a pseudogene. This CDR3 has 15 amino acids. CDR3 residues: CASSKYGGKRAEAFF. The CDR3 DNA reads TGTGCCAGCAGCAAATATGGGGGGAAACGAGCTGAAGCTTTCTTT.

The CDR3 here is CAISLQGRETQYF. Written as DNA, the CDR3 is TGTGCCATCAGCTTACAGGGGCGGGAGACCCAGTACTTC. The chain recombines TRBV10-3 with TRBJ2-5; 7 bases map to TRBD1. The CDR3 consists of 13 residues. J lost 5 bases, V lost 6 bases, and 6 bases had no gene match. Germline CDR1 reads ENHRY; CDR2 reads SYGVKD.

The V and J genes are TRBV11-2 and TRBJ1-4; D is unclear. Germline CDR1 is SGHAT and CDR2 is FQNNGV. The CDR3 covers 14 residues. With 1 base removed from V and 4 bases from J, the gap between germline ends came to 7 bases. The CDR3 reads CASSLGHYNEKLFF. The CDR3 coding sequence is TGTGCCAGCAGCTTAGGTCACTATAATGAAAAACTGTTTTTT.

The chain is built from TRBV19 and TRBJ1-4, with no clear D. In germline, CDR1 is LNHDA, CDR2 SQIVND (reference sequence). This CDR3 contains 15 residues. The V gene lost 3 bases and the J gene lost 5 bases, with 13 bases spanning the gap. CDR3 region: CASSIRKGPNEKLFF. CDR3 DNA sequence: TGTGCCAGTAGTATCCGAAAGGGCCCAAATGAAAAACTGTTTTTT.

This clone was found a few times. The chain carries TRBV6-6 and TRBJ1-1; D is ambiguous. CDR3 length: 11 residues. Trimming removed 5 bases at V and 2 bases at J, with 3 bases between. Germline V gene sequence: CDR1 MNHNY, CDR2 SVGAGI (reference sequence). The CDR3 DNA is TGTGCCAGCAGTGGTAACACTGAAGCTTTCTTT. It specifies CASSGNTEAFF.